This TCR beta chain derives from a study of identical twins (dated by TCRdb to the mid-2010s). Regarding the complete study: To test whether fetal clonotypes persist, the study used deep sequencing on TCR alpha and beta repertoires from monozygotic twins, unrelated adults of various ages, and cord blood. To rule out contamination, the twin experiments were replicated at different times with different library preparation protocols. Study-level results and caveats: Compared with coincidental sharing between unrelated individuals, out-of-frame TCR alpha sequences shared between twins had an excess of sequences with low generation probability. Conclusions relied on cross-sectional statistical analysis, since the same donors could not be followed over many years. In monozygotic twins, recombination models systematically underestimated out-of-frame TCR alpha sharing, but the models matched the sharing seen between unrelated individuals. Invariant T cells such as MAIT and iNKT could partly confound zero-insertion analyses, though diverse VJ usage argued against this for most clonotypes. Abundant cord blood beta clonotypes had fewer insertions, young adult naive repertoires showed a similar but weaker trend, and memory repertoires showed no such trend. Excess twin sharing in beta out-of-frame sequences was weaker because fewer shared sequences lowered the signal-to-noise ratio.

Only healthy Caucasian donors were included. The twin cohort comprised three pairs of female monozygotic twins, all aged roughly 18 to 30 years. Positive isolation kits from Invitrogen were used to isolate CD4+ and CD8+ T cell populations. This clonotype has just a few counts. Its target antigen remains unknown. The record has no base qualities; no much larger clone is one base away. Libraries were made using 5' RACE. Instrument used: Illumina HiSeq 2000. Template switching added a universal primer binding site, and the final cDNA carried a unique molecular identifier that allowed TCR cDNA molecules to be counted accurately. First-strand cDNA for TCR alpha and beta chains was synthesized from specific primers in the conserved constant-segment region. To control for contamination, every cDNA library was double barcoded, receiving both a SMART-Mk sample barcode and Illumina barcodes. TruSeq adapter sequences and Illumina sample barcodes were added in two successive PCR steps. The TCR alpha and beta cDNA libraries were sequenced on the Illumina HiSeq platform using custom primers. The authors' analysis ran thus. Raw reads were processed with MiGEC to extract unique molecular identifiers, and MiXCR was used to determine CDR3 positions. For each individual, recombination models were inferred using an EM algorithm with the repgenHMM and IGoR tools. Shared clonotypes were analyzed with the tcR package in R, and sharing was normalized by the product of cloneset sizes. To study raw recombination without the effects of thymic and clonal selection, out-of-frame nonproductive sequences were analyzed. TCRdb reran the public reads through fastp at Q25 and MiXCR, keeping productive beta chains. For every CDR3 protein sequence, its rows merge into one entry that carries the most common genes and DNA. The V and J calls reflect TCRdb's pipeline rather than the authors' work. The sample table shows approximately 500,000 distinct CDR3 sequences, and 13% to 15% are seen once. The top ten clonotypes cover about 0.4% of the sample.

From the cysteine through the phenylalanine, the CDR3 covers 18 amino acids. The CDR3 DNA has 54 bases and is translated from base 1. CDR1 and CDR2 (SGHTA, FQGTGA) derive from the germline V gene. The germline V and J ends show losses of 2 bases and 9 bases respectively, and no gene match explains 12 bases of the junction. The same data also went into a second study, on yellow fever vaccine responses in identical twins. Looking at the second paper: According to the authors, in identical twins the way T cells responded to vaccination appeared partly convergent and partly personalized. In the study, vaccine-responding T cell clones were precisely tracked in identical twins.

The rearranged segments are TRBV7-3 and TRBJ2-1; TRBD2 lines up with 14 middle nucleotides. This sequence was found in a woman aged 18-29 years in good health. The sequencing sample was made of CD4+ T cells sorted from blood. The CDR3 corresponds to CASSLYPKRLAGGSEQFF. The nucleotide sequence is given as TGTGCCAGCAGCTTATACCCGAAAAGACTAGCGGGAGGGAGTGAGCAGTTCTTC.